This paragraph covers one TCR beta chain sequence. What it binds is unknown. The data belong to a study of cytomegalovirus exposure and HLA in healthy donors. Study-level results: Clonal expansion was found to be greater in HLA-associated TCR beta chains than in equally common others in a later analysis. Whilst most TCR sequences proved rare, a subset of public TCRs occurred across many donors. Across donors, presence/absence analyses took sequencing depth to be roughly uniform.

The primer mix had 60 Vbeta and 13 Jbeta primers. Sequenced by immunoSEQ multiplex PCR; TCRdb stores in-frame clones only, minus some. The repertoire holds about 250,000 clones, with about 77% as singletons. Trimming took off 7 bases at V and 4 bases at J, with 14 bases between the two ends. This CDR3 region has 13 residues. Germline V gives CDR1 SGHDT, CDR2 YYEEEE. Sequencing was done on a sample of PBMCs. This receptor was identified in a boy between 10 and 17 years old in good health and CMV-seronegative. The V gene is TRBV5-6, the J gene TRBJ1-1, with a possible D match to TRBD1 (6 bases). The CDR3 nucleotides read TGTGCCAGCGCACAGGGACCCTTCACTGAAGCTTTCTTT. Translated: CASAQGPFTEAFF. Full variable domain (outside the CDR3, taken from reference TRBV5-6 and TRBJ1-1): DAGVTQSPTHLIKTRGQQVTLRCSPKSGHDTVSWYQQALGQGPQFIFQYYEEEERQRGNFPDRFSGHQFPNYSSELNVNALLLGDSALYLCASAQGPFTEAFFGQGTRLTVV.